This T cell receptor beta chain was obtained from a study of Tregs in tolerant kidney transplant recipients. Study-wide results and limits: This study did not directly address biological reproducibility. Activated donor B cell expansion appeared to reveal the most relevant donor-specific TCRbeta repertoire. Some patients' samples used different primers over time, so nucleotide sequences weren't comparable. In tolerant patients, donor-specific Tregs outgrew total Tregs, suggesting antigen-driven expansion.

Concerning this clone: Its antigen is as yet unknown.

Sequenced by immunoSEQ multiplex PCR; TCRdb stores in-frame clones only, minus some. Of about 52,000 clones listed, approximately 90% are singletons. The nonmyeloablative bone marrow transplants came from related graft donors, with transient mixed chimerism. This clonotype originated in a human patient who received a combined kidney and bone marrow transplant. Some T cells may be provided by the graft donor. This sample comprised CD8+ T cells from blood (PBMCs), obtained 24 months after the transplant.

The DNA of the CDR3 is TGTGCCAGCAGCCTATTCGGGGGTAGTAAAGAGACCCAGTACTTC. It translates to CASSLFGGSKETQYF. The chain couples TRBV27 to TRBJ2-5, with a tentative D call TRBD2 (6 bases). Trimming shortened V by 6 bases and J by 3 bases, and 17 bases separated the two germline ends. Germline-derived CDR1 and CDR2 are MNHEY and SMNVEV (reference sequence). This CDR3 is built from 15 residues.